Presented here are 23 T cell receptor beta chains from one specimen sequenced in a study of blood T cell repertoires in COVID-19. Only in-frame clones appear in the TCRdb table, and some are missing; sequencing was by immunoSEQ multiplex PCR. The repertoire holds 86,000 or so clones, with around 91% as singletons. Specimen: peripheral blood. These receptors all come from a woman between 50 and 59 years old in a cohort sampled during active COVID-19.

This chain uses TRBV9 with TRBJ1-3; perhaps TRBD1 as D (5 bases). V was cut by 4 bases and J by 2 bases, with 10 bases left in between. Germline CDR1 reads SGDLS; CDR2 reads YYNGEE. The CDR3 covers 14 residues. In DNA, the CDR3 is TGTGCCAGCAGCCGGCGGGGGGCTGGAAACACCATATATTTT. Protein: CASSRRGAGNTIYF.

The chain links TRBV27 to TRBJ2-3, with D perhaps matching TRBD2 (7 bases). Trimming removed 6 bases from V and 4 bases from J, with 17 bases in between. The CDR3 extends over 15 amino acids. Per germline, CDR1 MNHEY and CDR2 SMNVEV (reference sequence). This CDR3 is CASSPWGAGADTQYF. CDR3 DNA: TGTGCCAGCAGCCCTTGGGGGGCGGGAGCAGATACGCAGTATTTT.

This chain connects TRBV28 to TRBJ1-1, with D perhaps matching TRBD1 (6 bases). V was cut by 5 bases and J by 5 bases, with 21 bases left in between. The germline gives CDR1 MDHEN, CDR2 SYDVKM. This CDR3 spans 16 amino acids. In DNA, the CDR3 is TGTGCCAGCAGTCCCGGGGCAGGGGCGGCACTAACTGAAGCTTTCTTT. Its translation: CASSPGAGAALTEAFF.

This chain uses TRBV4-1 with TRBJ1-4; 8 bases fit TRBD1. J gave up 4 bases and V 0 bases, and 10 bases lay outside the gene matches. The CDR3 has 18 residues. The germline V gene has CDR1 MGHRA and CDR2 YSYEKL. The CDR3 sequence: CASSQDPGGLSSNEKLFF. CDR3 DNA: TGCGCCAGCAGCCAAGATCCAGGGGGCCTATCAAGTAATGAAAAACTGTTTTTT.

The chain couples TRBV2 to TRBJ2-5, with 7 bases aligning to TRBD2. The germline V gene encodes CDR1 SNHLY and CDR2 FYNNEI. This CDR3 is built from 15 residues. The trim removed 6 bases at V and 4 bases at J, leaving 11 bases unmatched. The CDR3, as DNA: TGTGCCAGCAGCGGCGGGGCGGGAGATGGAGAGACCCAGTACTTC. It specifies CASSGGAGDGETQYF.

This sequence joins TRBV6-1 and TRBJ2-2; TRBD1 aligns across 7 bases. The CDR3 is made up of 18 amino acids. J lost 6 bases, V lost 2 bases, and 15 bases had no gene match. CDR1 and CDR2 (germline): MNHNS, SASEGT. CDR3 DNA: TGTGCCAGCAGTGAAAGCCTCCTCAGGGGGATGCACGCCGGGGAGCTGTTTTTT. Translating it yields CASSESLLRGMHAGELFF.

J is TRBJ2-7 and V is TRBV5-4, with D possibly being TRBD1 (6 bases). This CDR3 is built from 14 residues. Germline V gene data show CDR1 as SGHNT and CDR2 as YYREEE (reference sequence). Trimming took 5 bases from V and 6 from J, leaving 18 bases between them. The CDR3 nucleotides are TGTGCCAGCAGTGGGGACACTACTTTCAGCGAGCAGTACTTC. As protein: CASSGDTTFSEQYF.

V is TRBV12-3 or TRBV12-4 and J is TRBJ2-5; D unresolved. The CDR3 consists of 12 residues. V gave up 6 bases and J gave up 4 bases, with 9 bases separating them. The CDR3 DNA follows: TGTGCCAGCAGCCTAACGGGAGAGACCCAGTACTTC. Translating gives CASSLTGETQYF.

The rearrangement links TRBV2 to TRBJ1-1; 7 nucleotides line up with TRBD1. Germline CDR1 and CDR2: SNHLY and FYNNEI. CDR3 length: 14 amino acids. V shed 4 bases, J shed 2 bases, and the junction held 4 bases outside the gene matches. CDR3 bases: TGTGCCAGCAGTGCGGAAGGGGGCAACACTGAAGCTTTCTTT. It yields the protein CASSAEGGNTEAFF.

The gene calls are TRBV10-2 and TRBJ1-2; D gene unclear. This CDR3 region has 12 residues. Trimming removed 6 bases at V and 9 bases at J, with 14 bases between. Germline-derived CDR1 and CDR2 are WSHSY and SAAADI. This CDR3 reads CASRDMDISYTF. CDR3 bases: TGCGCCAGCAGAGACATGGATATAAGCTACACCTTC.

The chain joins TRBV7-9 to TRBJ1-2; no clear D. CDR3 size: 14 residues. Germline V gene data show CDR1 as SEHNR and CDR2 as FQNEAQ (reference sequence). V was shortened by 1 base and J by 4 bases, with 10 bases between the two germline ends. CDR3 coding DNA: TGTGCCAGCAGCTTAGTACCAGAAGTCTATGGCTACACCTTC. It translates to CASSLVPEVYGYTF.

The J gene is TRBJ2-2, the V gene TRBV12-3 or TRBV12-4, with D perhaps matching TRBD1 (5 bases). The V and J ends lost 4 bases and 6 bases respectively, with 9 bases between them. The CDR3 spans 13 residues. The CDR3: CASSWAGPGELFF. CDR3 DNA: TGTGCCAGCAGTTGGGCAGGGCCCGGGGAGCTGTTTTTT.

J is TRBJ2-4 and V is TRBV5-1; 7 positions match TRBD2. Trimming removed 0 bases from V and 7 bases from J; junction bases left unmatched: 19. The CDR3 consists of 19 residues. Germline lookup yields CDR1 SGHRS and CDR2 YFSETQ. CDR3 nucleotide sequence: TGCGCCAGCAGCTTGGCCGAGCCAGGGTCGGGAGGCCCATGGAACATTCAGTACTTC. Residues: CASSLAEPGSGGPWNIQYF. Full variable domain (rest looked up from reference TRBV5-1 and TRBJ2-4): KAGVTQTPRYLIKTRGQQVTLSCSPISGHRSVSWYQQTPGQGLQFLFEYFSETQRNKGNFPGRFSGRQFSNSRSEMNVSTLELGDSALYLCASSLAEPGSGGPWNIQYFGAGTRLSVL.

This clone was detected only a few times. J is TRBJ1-2 and V is TRBV18; TRBD1 might be the D (5 bases). Germline V gives CDR1 KGHSH, CDR2 LQKENI. V shed 2 bases and J shed 4 bases, with 11 bases lying between them. CDR3 length: 14 amino acids. DNA of the CDR3: TGTGCCAGCTCACCAGGGGCCAAAACCTATGGCTACACCTTC. Amino acids: CASSPGAKTYGYTF.

The chain joins TRBV3-1 (or the pseudogene TRBV3-2) to TRBJ2-5, with 7 positions matching TRBD2. CDR3 length equals 12 residues. Losses at the gene ends were 7 bases for V and 10 bases for J; bases not matched to a gene: 9. Germline lookup yields CDR1 LGHDT and CDR2 YNNKEL (reference sequence). CDR3 loop: CASNRLAGIQYF. For the CDR3, the DNA is TGTGCCAGCAACAGACTAGCTGGTATCCAGTACTTC.

This chain joins TRBV7-9 and TRBJ1-4, with 7 bases aligning to TRBD1. V trimming: 4 bases; J trimming: 6 bases; junction bases outside the gene matches: 11. The CDR3 length is 16 residues. The germline V gene has CDR1 SEHNR and CDR2 FQNEAQ (reference sequence). The CDR3: CASSSEGAAGDEKLFF. DNA of the CDR3: TGTGCCAGCAGCTCCGAGGGGGCCGCCGGGGATGAAAAACTGTTTTTT.

The J gene is TRBJ1-2, the V gene TRBV19; 7 bases align to TRBD1. The CDR3 spans 16 residues. V was clipped by 6 bases and J by 4 bases; unmatched bases: 14. Germline V gene data show CDR1 as LNHDA and CDR2 as SQIVND (reference sequence). The CDR3 spells CASSRSLRGAGYGYTF. CDR3 coding DNA: TGTGCCAGTAGCCGTTCCCTCAGGGGGGCGGGCTATGGCTACACCTTC.

This chain links TRBV2 with TRBJ2-5, with D perhaps TRBD2 (5 bases). The CDR3 consists of 13 residues. Trimming stripped 8 bases from V and 2 bases from J, with 12 bases between. The germline CDR1 and CDR2 sequences are SNHLY and FYNNEI. The CDR3 loop reads CASQVGSQETQYF. As DNA, the CDR3 is TGTGCCAGCCAAGTGGGGAGTCAAGAGACCCAGTACTTC.

V is TRBV10-2 and J is TRBJ2-3; D remains ambiguous. Germline V gene data show CDR1 as WSHSY and CDR2 as SAAADI. The V end was cut by 8 bases, the J end by 1 base, with 13 bases between. The CDR3 runs to 14 residues. The CDR3 bases are TGCGCCAGCTCCCTAGAACCCGGCACAGATACGCAGTATTTT. Translated: CASSLEPGTDTQYF.

CDR3 bases: TGTGCCAGCAGCCACCAGCGGTCCACCGGGGAGCTGTTTTTT. Its translation is CASSHQRSTGELFF. The chain combines TRBV3-1 (or the pseudogene TRBV3-2) with TRBJ2-2, with D possibly being TRBD2 (5 bases). The CDR3 is 14 residues long. V gave up 3 bases and J gave up 4 bases, with 9 bases separating them. Germline CDR1 and CDR2: LGHDT and YNNKEL (reference sequence).

This rearrangement joins TRBV7-2 to TRBJ1-1; D is ambiguous. Trimming removed 2 bases at V and 0 bases at J, with 7 bases between. Germline-derived CDR1 and CDR2 are SGHTA and FQGNSA. This CDR3 contains 14 residues. CDR3 loop: CASSLRAMNTEAFF. The CDR3 coding sequence is TGTGCCAGCAGCTTACGAGCCATGAACACTGAAGCTTTCTTT. Full variable domain (outside the CDR3, taken from reference TRBV7-2 and TRBJ1-1): GAGVSQSPSNKVTEKGKDVELRCDPISGHTALYWYRQSLGQGLEFLIYFQGNSAPDKSGLPSDRFSAERTGGSVSTLTIQRTQQEDSAVYLCASSLRAMNTEAFFGQGTRLTVV.

This clone has just one count. V and J are TRBV9 and TRBJ2-7; TRBD1 matches 8 bases. The V gene's germline CDR1 is SGDLS and CDR2 YYNGEE. This CDR3 is 17 amino acids long. V lost 2 bases to trimming and J lost 0 bases; unmatched junction nucleotides: 10. The CDR3 DNA is TGTGCCAGCAGCGTGGGGGTGGGACAGGACAACTCCTACGAGCAGTACTTC. This codes for CASSVGVGQDNSYEQYF.

This clone was counted a single time. The chain couples TRBV10-3 to TRBJ1-1, with a possible D match to TRBD1 (6 bases). Per the germline V gene, CDR1 is ENHRY and CDR2 is SYGVKD. V lost 8 bases to trimming and J lost 0 bases, with 13 bases between them. The CDR3 extends over 14 amino acids. Written as DNA, the CDR3 is TGTGCCATCTCCGGGACACTAGTGAACACTGAAGCTTTCTTT. Its translation is CAISGTLVNTEAFF.